This entry is about one T cell receptor (beta chain). The sample comes from a study of T-cell memory formation after mild COVID-19. Trimming took 0 bases from V and 8 from J, leaving 13 bases between them. This CDR3 is built from 14 residues. Germline CDR1 reads DFQATT; CDR2 reads SNEGSKA (reference sequence). TCRdb re-called the 5' RACE reads through MiXCR, storing one row per CDR3 protein. Of about 430,000 distinct CDR3 sequences in the sample, 20% to 25% were seen once. J is TRBJ1-4 and V is TRBV20-1; no clear D. This TCR came from an adult woman who had mild COVID-19 (a few samples of this study predate the infection). Cell type and time point are not known. Specimen: PBMCs or a T cell subset sorted from them (not recorded which). CDR3 in DNA: TGCAGTGCTAGAGATTGGTCCATATCCGAAAAACTGTTTTTT. As protein: CSARDWSISEKLFF.